This entry lists 32 T cell receptor beta chains sequenced from one sample in a study of shared clonotypes between healthy human individuals. Profiled with immunoSEQ multiplex PCR; TCRdb holds only in-frame clones, not every one. The table lists approximately 2.5 million clones, 93% of them singletons, with around 0.4% in the top ten. The sample taken for sequencing was naive CD4+ T cells from PBMCs. The subset denotes: CD45RA+ positively selected. The receptors here all came from a young man in good health. Some clones in this sample may be carry-over from other donors' samples.

The chain carries TRBV5-6 and TRBJ1-6; D is perhaps TRBD1 (5 bases). V lost 2 bases, J lost 3 bases, and 9 bases lay in between. There are 15 residues in the CDR3. CDR1 is SGHDT and CDR2 is YYEEEE in the germline V gene. The CDR3 region has the DNA TGTGCCAGCAGCTTCGCGGGGGGCTATAATTCACCCCTCCACTTT. This codes for CASSFAGGYNSPLHF.

Notes on this clone: Other DNA sequences of this sample code for an identical CDR3. The V and J genes are TRBV28 and TRBJ1-2, with D hard to call. CDR3 length equals 12 residues. Trimming left V 2 bases short and J 5 bases short, with 6 bases between. Germline assignment: CDR1 MDHEN and CDR2 SYDVKM. DNA for the CDR3: TGTGCCAGCAGTTTACTGGGGTATGGCTACACCTTC. Encoded protein: CASSLLGYGYTF.

This chain links TRBV2 with TRBJ1-2; D unresolved. V lost 6 bases and J 2 bases, leaving 4 bases between the germline ends. CDR3 length: 11 amino acids. Germline V gives CDR1 SNHLY, CDR2 FYNNEI. CDR3 sequence (DNA): TGTGCCAGCAGGAGGAACTATGGCTACACCTTC. It yields the protein CASRRNYGYTF.

The V call is TRBV7-8, the J call TRBJ1-5; D is unclear. Looked up from germline, CDR1 is SGHVS and CDR2 is FQNEAQ. Between the trimmed V and J ends, which lost 5 bases and 3 bases, there was a span of 14 bases. The CDR3 consists of 15 residues. CDR3 region: CASSPRWGNNQPQHF. DNA of the CDR3: TGTGCCAGCAGCCCTAGATGGGGAAACAATCAGCCCCAGCATTTT.

The chain links TRBV28 to TRBJ2-7; D ambiguous. The CDR3 runs 14 residues. V was pared by 2 bases and J by 5 bases, with 13 bases between. Germline CDR1 is MDHEN and CDR2 is SYDVKM. The CDR3 bases are TGTGCCAGCAGTTTACCCCCCGCTCTCCACGAGCAGTACTTC. Its translation is CASSLPPALHEQYF. Drawing the rest from reference TRBV28 and TRBJ2-7, the complete variable domain is DVKVTQSSRYLVKRTGEKVFLECVQDMDHENMFWYRQDPGLGLRLIYFSYDVKMKEKGDIPEGYSVSREKKERFSLILESASTNQTSMYLCASSLPPALHEQYFGPGTRLTVT.

This rearrangement joins TRBV10-3 to TRBJ2-5, with 7 bases identical to TRBD2. Germline-derived CDR1 and CDR2 are ENHRY and SYGVKD. This CDR3 region has 15 residues. J gave up 1 base and V 4 bases, and 6 bases lay outside the gene matches. The CDR3 sequence: CAISGGGRSQETQYF. DNA for the CDR3: TGTGCCATCAGTGGCGGGGGTCGTTCCCAAGAGACCCAGTACTTC.

The chain joins TRBV18 to TRBJ1-5; D not resolved. The CDR3 runs 16 residues. Germline CDR1 and CDR2: KGHSH and LQKENI. V was shortened by 2 bases and J by 6 bases, with 17 bases between the two germline ends. In nucleotides, the CDR3 is TGTGCCAGCTCACCAACCGAAACTACCGTGGTTCAGCCCCAGCATTTT. This sequence encodes CASSPTETTVVQPQHF. The variable domain in full, completed from reference TRBV18 and TRBJ1-5, reads NAGVMQNPRHLVRRRGQEARLRCSPMKGHSHVYWYRQLPEEGLKFMVYLQKENIIDESGMPKERFSAEFPKEGPSILRIQQVVRGDSAAYFCASSPTETTVVQPQHFGDGTRLSIL.

Of note for this clone: The same CDR3 also results from other DNA sequences found in this sample. The gene calls are TRBV18 and TRBJ2-7; TRBD1 aligns across 11 bases. V lost 6 bases, J lost 4 bases, and 8 bases stayed unmatched. The CDR3 has 15 amino acids. Germline assignment: CDR1 KGHSH and CDR2 LQKENI. The CDR3 sequence is CASSQPGQGDYEQYF. The CDR3 nucleotides read TGTGCCAGCTCTCAACCGGGACAGGGGGATTACGAGCAGTACTTC.

The J gene is TRBJ1-2, the V gene TRBV28; D not certain. The CDR3 length is 13 residues. V was shortened by 5 bases and J by 2 bases, with 9 bases between the two germline ends. Germline CDR1 is MDHEN and CDR2 is SYDVKM. The CDR3 DNA follows: TGTGCCAGCAGTGCGGCAGCAAACTATGGCTACACCTTC. Its translation: CASSAAANYGYTF.

In DNA form, the CDR3 reads TGTGCCAGCAGTGCCCCTCCTAGCGCCGGGGATACGCAGTATTTT. It encodes CASSAPPSAGDTQYF. V usage is TRBV25-1 and J usage is TRBJ2-3, with D perhaps matching TRBD2 (6 bases). CDR3 length equals 15 residues. V lost 4 bases and J lost 6, with 17 bases in between. Per the germline V gene, CDR1 is MGHDK and CDR2 is SYGVNS.

J is TRBJ2-5 and V is TRBV5-8; no clear D. Looked up from germline, CDR1 is SGHTS and CDR2 is YDEGEE. This CDR3 region has 11 residues. Trimming cost V 4 bases and J 4 bases, with 5 bases left between them. Here the CDR3 DNA reads TGTGCCAGCAGCGCTCTAGAGACCCAGTACTTC. Translated: CASSALETQYF.

This sequence joins TRBV5-1 and TRBJ2-3, with D tentatively TRBD1 or TRBD2 (5 bases each). The CDR3 has 18 amino acids. Germline-derived CDR1 and CDR2 are SGHRS and YFSETQ. V lost 0 bases and J 3 bases, leaving 20 bases between the germline ends. Here the CDR3 reads CASSLAGRGGQGTDTQYF. The CDR3 DNA is TGCGCCAGCAGCTTGGCCGGCCGGGGCGGGCAAGGAACAGATACGCAGTATTTT. Using reference TRBV5-1 and TRBJ2-3 for the parts outside the CDR3, the full variable domain is KAGVTQTPRYLIKTRGQQVTLSCSPISGHRSVSWYQQTPGQGLQFLFEYFSETQRNKGNFPGRFSGRQFSNSRSEMNVSTLELGDSALYLCASSLAGRGGQGTDTQYFGPGTRLTVL.

The rearrangement links TRBV4-2 to TRBJ2-2, with D possibly TRBD2 on 5 matching bases. Trimming cost V 1 base and J 0 bases, with 9 bases left between them. The germline V gene encodes CDR1 LGHNA and CDR2 YNFKEQ. The CDR3 runs 16 residues. CDR3 loop: CASSQVADSNTGELFF. The CDR3 DNA is TGTGCCAGCAGCCAAGTGGCGGACTCGAACACCGGGGAGCTGTTTTTT.

V gene TRBV2 combines with J gene TRBJ2-1; either TRBD1 or TRBD2 may fit D (6 bases each). Trimming left V 4 bases short and J 5 bases short, with 15 bases between. The CDR3 consists of 15 residues. In germline, CDR1 is SNHLY, CDR2 FYNNEI. In nucleotides, the CDR3 is TGTGCCAGCAGTGCCCGGGGGCGGCCTAACAATGAGCAGTTCTTC. Translation: CASSARGRPNNEQFF.

This chain connects TRBV6-1 to TRBJ2-2; 7 bases are a match to TRBD1. V lost 5 bases and J lost 5; bases outside the gene matches: 8. Germline assignment: CDR1 MNHNS and CDR2 SASEGT. The CDR3 extends over 15 amino acids. The CDR3 region has the DNA TGTGCCAGCAGTCCTCGGGACAGCTATACCGGGGAGCTGTTTTTT. It specifies CASSPRDSYTGELFF.

The chain uses TRBV7-2 and TRBJ1-2; D gene ambiguous. Trimming took 1 base from V and 3 from J, leaving 12 bases between them. Per the germline V gene, CDR1 is SGHTA and CDR2 is FQGNSA. This CDR3 spans 15 amino acids. CDR3 sequence: CASSLGGRSDYGYTF. CDR3 coding DNA: TGTGCCAGCAGCTTAGGCGGCCGTAGCGACTATGGCTACACCTTC.

This chain joins TRBV9 and TRBJ1-2; D unclear. CDR1 is SGDLS and CDR2 is YYNGEE in the germline V gene. The CDR3 spans 13 residues. Trimming took 4 bases from V and 4 from J, leaving 11 bases between them. The CDR3 protein is CASSPTTGYGYTF. The CDR3 nucleotides read TGTGCCAGCAGCCCAACCACCGGCTATGGCTACACCTTC.

On this clone: Other DNA sequences in this sample translate to the same CDR3. V usage is TRBV28 and J usage is TRBJ1-1; the D gene is possibly TRBD1 (5 bases). The CDR3 covers 14 residues. Germline CDR1 reads MDHEN; CDR2 reads SYDVKM. V shed 2 bases and J shed 4 bases, with 11 bases lying between them. CDR3 loop: CASSLGGGGTEAFF. The CDR3 coding sequence is TGTGCCAGCAGTTTAGGGGGGGGTGGCACTGAAGCTTTCTTT.

The chain has TRBV7-9 and TRBJ2-7, with D possibly matching TRBD2 (6 bases). In germline, CDR1 is SEHNR, CDR2 FQNEAQ (reference sequence). Trimming shortened V by 3 bases and J by 3 bases, and 12 bases separated the two germline ends. This CDR3 region has 14 residues. As DNA, the CDR3 is TGTGCCAGCAGCTTTCCGGGAGTGGGCTACGAGCAGTACTTC. Its protein is CASSFPGVGYEQYF.

This chain joins TRBV28 and TRBJ2-1, with D unclear. Germline lookup yields CDR1 MDHEN and CDR2 SYDVKM. The CDR3 is made up of 14 amino acids. The V and J ends lost 6 bases and 1 base respectively, with 10 bases between them. This CDR3 is CASSSFRSYNEQFF. The CDR3 DNA is TGTGCCAGCAGCTCCTTCAGGTCCTACAATGAGCAGTTCTTC.

This clone appeared once. Other nucleotide sequences in the sample specify the same CDR3. V and J are TRBV9 and TRBJ2-1; TRBD2 matches at 8 bases. Trimming cost V 3 bases and J 0 bases; bases outside gene matches: 2. The germline V gene has CDR1 SGDLS and CDR2 YYNGEE. The CDR3 contains 15 residues. As DNA, the CDR3 is TGTGCCAGCAGCGCACTAGCGGCCTCCTACAATGAGCAGTTCTTC. This gives the protein CASSALAASYNEQFF.

This chain connects TRBV2 to TRBJ1-2; unclear D gene. This CDR3 has 14 residues. The germline V and J ends were trimmed by 6 bases and 0 bases, with 11 bases remaining between them. CDR1 and CDR2 (germline): SNHLY, FYNNEI. CDR3 coding DNA: TGTGCCAGCAGATCAGACGTTACTAACTATGGCTACACCTTC. It is translated as CASRSDVTNYGYTF.

The chain recombines TRBV4-2 with TRBJ1-4; the D is unclear. The CDR3 is 17 amino acids. Trimming took off 0 bases at V and 0 bases at J, with 11 bases between the two ends. Per the germline V gene, CDR1 is LGHNA and CDR2 is YNFKEQ. The CDR3 is CASSQDSLKATNEKLFF. In DNA form, the CDR3 reads TGTGCCAGCAGCCAAGATTCTCTGAAAGCAACTAATGAAAAACTGTTTTTT.

The V call is TRBV13, the J call TRBJ2-7; D remains ambiguous. The CDR3 is made up of 13 amino acids. Trimming cost V 5 bases and J 1 base, with 9 bases left between them. Germline CDR1 and CDR2: PRHDT and FYEKMQ (reference sequence). The CDR3, as DNA: TGTGCCAGCAGCCCGGTGCGATCCTACGAGCAGTACTTC. This translates into CASSPVRSYEQYF.

This chain links TRBV9 with TRBJ1-6; TRBD1 matches 10 bases. Trimming cost V 3 bases and J 0 bases; bases outside gene matches: 0. From germline, CDR1 is SGDLS and CDR2 YYNGEE. The CDR3 is 16 residues long. As DNA, the CDR3 is TGTGCCAGCAGCGGACAGGGGGCCTCCTATAATTCACCCCTCCACTTT. Translation gives CASSGQGASYNSPLHF.

The gene calls are TRBV18 and TRBJ1-4, with TRBD1 matching over 7 bases. Germline V gives CDR1 KGHSH, CDR2 LQKENI. This CDR3 spans 15 amino acids. V lost 3 bases, J lost 4 bases, and 5 bases stayed unmatched. CDR3: CASSPPGQINEKLFF. The CDR3 DNA is TGTGCCAGCTCACCCCCGGGACAGATTAATGAAAAACTGTTTTTT.

This clone was observed a single time. The V gene is TRBV18, the J gene TRBJ1-5, with D tentatively TRBD1 (5 bases). Trimming took 3 bases from V and 5 from J, leaving 26 bases between them. This CDR3 contains 19 residues. Germline CDR1 KGHSH, CDR2 LQKENI. CDR3 loop: CASSPISRPYDSDDQPQHF. CDR3 coding DNA: TGTGCCAGCTCACCGATCTCTCGACCTTACGACAGTGACGATCAGCCCCAGCATTTT.

A single count supports this clone. The V call is TRBV7-3, the J call TRBJ2-3; the D gene is possibly TRBD1 (5 bases). The germline gives CDR1 SGHTA, CDR2 FQGTGA. The CDR3 is 13 residues long. V gave up 8 bases and J gave up 5 bases, with 14 bases separating them. CDR3: CASGHGRGDTQYF. The CDR3 DNA reads TGTGCCAGCGGACACGGGCGTGGAGATACGCAGTATTTT.

V gene TRBV15 combines with J gene TRBJ2-1, with 13 bases matching TRBD2. The CDR3 is made up of 16 amino acids. Trimming at V came to 1 base and at J to 9 bases, leaving 6 bases not matched to a gene. Germline V lookup: CDR1 LNHNV, CDR2 YYDKDF (reference sequence). CDR3 loop: CATSRALAGGPGEQFF. The CDR3 DNA follows: TGTGCCACCAGCAGAGCACTAGCGGGAGGGCCGGGTGAGCAGTTCTTC.

The chain recombines TRBV21-1 with TRBJ2-6; TRBD2 reflects the table's D call only, with no check against the DNA. TRBV21-1 is a pseudogene locus. The CDR3 sequence is 17 residues long. The CDR3 reads CASSKDPSYSGANVLTF. The CDR3 region has the DNA TGTGCCAGCAGCAAAGATCCGAGCTACTCTGGGGCCAACGTCCTGACTTTC.

The chain is built from TRBV28 and TRBJ2-7, with 11 bases lining up with TRBD1. The trim removed 5 bases at V and 3 bases at J, leaving 9 bases unmatched. This CDR3 region has 16 residues. CDR1 is MDHEN, CDR2 SYDVKM, per germline. CDR3 amino acids: CASSLRTGGFIYEQYF. The CDR3 DNA sequence: TGTGCCAGCAGTCTTCGGACAGGGGGCTTTATCTACGAGCAGTACTTC.

The chain joins TRBV7-2 to TRBJ1-4; D is possibly TRBD1 (5 bases). Germline CDR1 and CDR2: SGHTA and FQGNSA. The CDR3 is 17 amino acids. Trimming took off 4 bases at V and 3 bases at J, with 18 bases between the two ends. The CDR3, as DNA: TGTGCCAGCAGCTCGGGACTCGGGGGGAGGGCTAATGAAAAACTGTTTTTT. Protein product: CASSSGLGGRANEKLFF.